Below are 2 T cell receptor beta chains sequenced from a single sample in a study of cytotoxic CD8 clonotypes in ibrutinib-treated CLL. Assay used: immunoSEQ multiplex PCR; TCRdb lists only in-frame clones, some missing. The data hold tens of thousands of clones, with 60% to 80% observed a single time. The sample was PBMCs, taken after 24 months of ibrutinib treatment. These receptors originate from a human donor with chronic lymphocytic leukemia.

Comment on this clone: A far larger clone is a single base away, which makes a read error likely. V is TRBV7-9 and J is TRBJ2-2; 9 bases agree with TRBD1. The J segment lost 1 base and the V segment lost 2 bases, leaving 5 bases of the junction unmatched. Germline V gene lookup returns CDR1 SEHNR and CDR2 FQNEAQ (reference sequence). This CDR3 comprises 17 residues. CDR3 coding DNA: TGTGCCAGCAGCTTACCTAAGACAGGGGGGAACACCGGGGAGCTGTTTTTT. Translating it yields CASSLPKTGGNTGELFF.

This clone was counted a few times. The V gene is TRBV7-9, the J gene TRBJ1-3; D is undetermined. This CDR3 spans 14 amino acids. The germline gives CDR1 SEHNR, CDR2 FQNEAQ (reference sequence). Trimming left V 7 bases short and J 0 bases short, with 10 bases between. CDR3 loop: CASTKSTSGNTIYF. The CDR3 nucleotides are TGTGCCAGCACCAAATCCACCTCTGGAAACACCATATATTTT.